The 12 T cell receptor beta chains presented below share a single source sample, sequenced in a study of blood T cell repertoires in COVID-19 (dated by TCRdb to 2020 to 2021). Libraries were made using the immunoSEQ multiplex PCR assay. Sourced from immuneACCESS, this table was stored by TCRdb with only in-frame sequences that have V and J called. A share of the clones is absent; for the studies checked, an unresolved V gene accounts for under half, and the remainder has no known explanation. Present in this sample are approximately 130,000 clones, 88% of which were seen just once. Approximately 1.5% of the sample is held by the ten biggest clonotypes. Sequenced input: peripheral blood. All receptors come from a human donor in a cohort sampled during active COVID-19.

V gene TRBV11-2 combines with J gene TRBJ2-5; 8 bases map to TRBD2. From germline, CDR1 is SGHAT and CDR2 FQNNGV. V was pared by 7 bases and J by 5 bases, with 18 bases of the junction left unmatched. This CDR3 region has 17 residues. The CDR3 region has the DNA TGTGCCAGCACCCGACATACGGGGGGGCTTTCATCCGAGACCCAGTACTTC. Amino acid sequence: CASTRHTGGLSSETQYF.

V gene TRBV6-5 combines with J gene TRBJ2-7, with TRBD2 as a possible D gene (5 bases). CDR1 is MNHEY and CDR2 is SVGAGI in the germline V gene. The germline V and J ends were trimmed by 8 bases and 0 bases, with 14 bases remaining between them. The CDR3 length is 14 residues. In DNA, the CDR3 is TGTGCCAGCTCACATCCCGGGGTCTCCTACGAGCAGTACTTC. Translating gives CASSHPGVSYEQYF.

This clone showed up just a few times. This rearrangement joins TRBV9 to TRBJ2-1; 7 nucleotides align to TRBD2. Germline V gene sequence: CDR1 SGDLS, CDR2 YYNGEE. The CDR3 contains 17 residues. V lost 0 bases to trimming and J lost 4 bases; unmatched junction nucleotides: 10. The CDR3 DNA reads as TGTGCCAGCAGCGTAGAATCGGCGGGAGAGGCTTACAATGAGCAGTTCTTC. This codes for CASSVESAGEAYNEQFF.

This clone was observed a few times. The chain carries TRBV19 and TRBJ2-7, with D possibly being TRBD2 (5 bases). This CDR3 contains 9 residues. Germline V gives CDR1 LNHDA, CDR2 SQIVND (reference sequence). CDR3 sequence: CGAAYEQYF. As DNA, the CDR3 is TGTGGAGCGGCCTACGAGCAGTACTTC.

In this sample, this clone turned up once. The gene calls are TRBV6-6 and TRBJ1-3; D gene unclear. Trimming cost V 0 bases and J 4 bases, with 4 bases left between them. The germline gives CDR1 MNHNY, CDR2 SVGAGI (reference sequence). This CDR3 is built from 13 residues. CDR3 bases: TGTGCCAGCAGTTACTCGAGGGGAAACACCATATATTTT. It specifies CASSYSRGNTIYF.

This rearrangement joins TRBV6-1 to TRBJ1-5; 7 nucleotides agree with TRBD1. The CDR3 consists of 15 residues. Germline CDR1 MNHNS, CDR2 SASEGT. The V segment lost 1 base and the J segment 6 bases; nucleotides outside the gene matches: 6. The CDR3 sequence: CASSEGDRAGQPQHF. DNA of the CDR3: TGTGCCAGCAGTGAAGGTGACAGGGCTGGTCAGCCCCAGCATTTT.

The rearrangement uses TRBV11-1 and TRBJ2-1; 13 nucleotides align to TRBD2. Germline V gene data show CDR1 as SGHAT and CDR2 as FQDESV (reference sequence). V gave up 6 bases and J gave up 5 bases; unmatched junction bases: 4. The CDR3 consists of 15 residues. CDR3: CASRRGTSGNNEQFF. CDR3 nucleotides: TGTGCCAGCAGACGGGGGACTAGCGGGAACAATGAGCAGTTCTTC.

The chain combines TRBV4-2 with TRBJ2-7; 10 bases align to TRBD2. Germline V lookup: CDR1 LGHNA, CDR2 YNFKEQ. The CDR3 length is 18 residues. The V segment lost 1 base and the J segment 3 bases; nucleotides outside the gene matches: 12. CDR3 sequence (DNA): TGTGCCAGCAGCCAAGTCCTTAAACTAGCGGGATTAGGCTACGAGCAGTACTTC. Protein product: CASSQVLKLAGLGYEQYF.

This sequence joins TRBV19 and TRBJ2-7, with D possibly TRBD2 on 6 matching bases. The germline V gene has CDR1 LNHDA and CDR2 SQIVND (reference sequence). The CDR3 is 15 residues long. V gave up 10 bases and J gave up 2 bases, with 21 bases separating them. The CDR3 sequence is CATQQAASAAYEQYF. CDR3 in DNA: TGTGCCACTCAGCAGGCAGCTAGCGCGGCCTACGAGCAGTACTTC.

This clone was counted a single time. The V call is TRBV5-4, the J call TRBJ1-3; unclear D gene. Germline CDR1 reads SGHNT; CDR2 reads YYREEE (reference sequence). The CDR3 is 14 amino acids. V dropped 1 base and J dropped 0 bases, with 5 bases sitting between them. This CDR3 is CASSLRGSGNTIYF. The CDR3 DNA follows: TGTGCCAGCAGCTTGCGGGGCTCTGGAAACACCATATATTTT.

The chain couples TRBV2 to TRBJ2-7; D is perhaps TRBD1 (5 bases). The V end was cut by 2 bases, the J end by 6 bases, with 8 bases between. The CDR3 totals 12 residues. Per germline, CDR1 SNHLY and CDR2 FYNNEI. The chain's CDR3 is CASSEQGGEQYF. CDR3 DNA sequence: TGTGCCAGCAGTGAACAGGGTGGCGAGCAGTACTTC. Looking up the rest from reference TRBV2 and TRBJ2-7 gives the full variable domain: EPEVTQTPSHQVTQMGQEVILRCVPISNHLYFYWYRQILGQKVEFLVSFYNNEISEKSEIFDDQFSVERPDGSNFTLKIRSTKLEDSAMYFCASSEQGGEQYFGPGTRLTVT.

The CDR3: CASSLRLAPGTGELFF. Here the CDR3 DNA reads TGTGCCAGCAGCCTGCGACTAGCCCCGGGCACCGGGGAGCTGTTTTTT. The chain employs TRBV9 and TRBJ2-2, with 7 bases identical to TRBD2. Germline values: CDR1 SGDLS, CDR2 YYNGEE. V lost 4 bases and J lost 4; bases outside the gene matches: 10. This CDR3 has 16 residues.